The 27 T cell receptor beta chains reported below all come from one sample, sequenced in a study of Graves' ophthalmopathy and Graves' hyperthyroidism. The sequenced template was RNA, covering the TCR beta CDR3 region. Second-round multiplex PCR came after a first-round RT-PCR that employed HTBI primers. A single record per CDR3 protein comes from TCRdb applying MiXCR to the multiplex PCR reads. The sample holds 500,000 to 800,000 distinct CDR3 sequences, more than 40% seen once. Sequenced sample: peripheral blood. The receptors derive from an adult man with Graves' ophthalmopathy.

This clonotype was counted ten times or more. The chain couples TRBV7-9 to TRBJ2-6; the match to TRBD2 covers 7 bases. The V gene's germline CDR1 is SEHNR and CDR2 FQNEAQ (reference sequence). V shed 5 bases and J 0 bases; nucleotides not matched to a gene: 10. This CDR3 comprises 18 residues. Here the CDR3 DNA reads TGTGCCAGCAGCCCCATGGCGGGAGCGATCTCTGGGGCCAACGTCCTGACTTTC. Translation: CASSPMAGAISGANVLTF.

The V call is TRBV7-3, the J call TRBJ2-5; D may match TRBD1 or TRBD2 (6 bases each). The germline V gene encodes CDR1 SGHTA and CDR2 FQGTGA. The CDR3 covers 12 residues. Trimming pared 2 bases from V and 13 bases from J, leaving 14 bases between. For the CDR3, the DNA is TGTGCCAGCAGCTTAGGGGGGCCTGATAGGTACTTC. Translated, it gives CASSLGGPDRYF.

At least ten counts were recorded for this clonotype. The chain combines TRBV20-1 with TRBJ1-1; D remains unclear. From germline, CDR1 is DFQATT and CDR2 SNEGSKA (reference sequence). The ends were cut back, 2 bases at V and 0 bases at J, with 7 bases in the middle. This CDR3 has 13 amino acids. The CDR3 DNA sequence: TGCAGTGCTAGACGCCAACTGAACACTGAAGCTTTCTTT. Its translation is CSARRQLNTEAFF.

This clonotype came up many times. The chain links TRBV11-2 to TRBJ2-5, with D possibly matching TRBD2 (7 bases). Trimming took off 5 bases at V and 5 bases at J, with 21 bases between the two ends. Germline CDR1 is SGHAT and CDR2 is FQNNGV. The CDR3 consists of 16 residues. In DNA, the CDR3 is TGTGCCAGCAGCGAGGGGGGGCGAGGAATACGGGAGACCCAGTACTTC. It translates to CASSEGGRGIRETQYF.

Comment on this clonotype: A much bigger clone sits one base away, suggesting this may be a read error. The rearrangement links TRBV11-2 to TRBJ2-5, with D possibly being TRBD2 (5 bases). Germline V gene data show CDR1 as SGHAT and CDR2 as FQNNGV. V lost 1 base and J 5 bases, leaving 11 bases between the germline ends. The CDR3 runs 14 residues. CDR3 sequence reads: CASSLVGERETQYF. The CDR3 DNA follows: TGTGCCAGCAGCTTAGTTGGGGAGCGGGAGACCCAGTACTTC. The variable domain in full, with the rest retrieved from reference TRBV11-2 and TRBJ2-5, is EAGVAQSPRYKIIEKRQSVAFWCNPISGHATLYWYQQILGQGPKLLIQFQNNGVVDDSQLPKDRFSAERLKGVDSTLKIQPAKLEDSAVYLCASSLVGERETQYFGPGTRLLVL.

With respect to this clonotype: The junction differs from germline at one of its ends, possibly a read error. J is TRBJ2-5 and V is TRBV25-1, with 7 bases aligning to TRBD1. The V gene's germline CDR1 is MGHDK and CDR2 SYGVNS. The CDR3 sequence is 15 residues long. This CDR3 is CASTIDRVLWETQYF. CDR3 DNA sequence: TGTGCCAGCACGATCGACAGGGTGCTGTGGGAGACCCAGTATTTC.

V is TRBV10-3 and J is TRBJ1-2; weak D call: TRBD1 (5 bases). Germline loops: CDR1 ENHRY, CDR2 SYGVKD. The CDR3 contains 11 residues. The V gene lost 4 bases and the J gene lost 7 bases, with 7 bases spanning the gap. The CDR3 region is CAISAGGGYTF. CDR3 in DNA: TGTGCCATCAGTGCCGGGGGTGGCTACACCTTC.

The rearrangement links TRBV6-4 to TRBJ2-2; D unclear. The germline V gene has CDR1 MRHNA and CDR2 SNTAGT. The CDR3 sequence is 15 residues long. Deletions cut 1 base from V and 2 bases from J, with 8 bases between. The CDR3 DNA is TGTGCCAGCAGTGACTTAACTGTAAACACCGGGGAGCTGTTTTTT. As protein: CASSDLTVNTGELFF.

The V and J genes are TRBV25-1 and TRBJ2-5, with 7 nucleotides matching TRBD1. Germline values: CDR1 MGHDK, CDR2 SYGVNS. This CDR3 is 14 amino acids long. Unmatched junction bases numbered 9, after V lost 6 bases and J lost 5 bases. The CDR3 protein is CASSLQGTDETQYF. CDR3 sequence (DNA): TGTGCCAGCAGCTTACAGGGGACAGACGAGACCCAGTACTTC. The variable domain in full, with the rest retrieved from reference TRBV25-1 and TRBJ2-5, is EADIYQTPRYLVIGTGKKITLECSQTMGHDKMYWYQQDPGMELHLIHYSYGVNSTEKGDLSSESTVSRIRTEHFPLTLESARPSHTSQYLCASSLQGTDETQYFGPGTRLLVL.

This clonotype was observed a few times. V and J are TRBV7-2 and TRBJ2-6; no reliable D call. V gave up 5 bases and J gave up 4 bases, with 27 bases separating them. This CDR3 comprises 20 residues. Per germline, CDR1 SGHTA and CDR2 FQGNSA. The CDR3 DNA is TGTGCCAGCAGCCAAGTGCTGGGAAGAGGACCCCATCGAGGGGCCAACGTCCTGACTTTC. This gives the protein CASSQVLGRGPHRGANVLTF.

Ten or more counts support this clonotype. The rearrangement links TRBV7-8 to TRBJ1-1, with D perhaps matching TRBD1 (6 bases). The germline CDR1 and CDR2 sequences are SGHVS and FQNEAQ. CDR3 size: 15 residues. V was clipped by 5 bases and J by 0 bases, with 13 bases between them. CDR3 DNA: TGTGCCAGCAGCCGCCGGGACACGATGAACACTGAAGCTTTCTTT. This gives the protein CASSRRDTMNTEAFF.

The DNA of the CDR3 is TGTGCCAGCACCCTAGACAGGGGCGGTGAAAAACTGTTTTTT. This codes for CASTLDRGGEKLFF. The chain is built from TRBV12-3 or TRBV12-4 and TRBJ1-4; TRBD1 matches 8 bases. The CDR3 length is 14 residues. The J segment lost 7 bases and the V segment lost 7 bases, leaving 8 bases of the junction unmatched.

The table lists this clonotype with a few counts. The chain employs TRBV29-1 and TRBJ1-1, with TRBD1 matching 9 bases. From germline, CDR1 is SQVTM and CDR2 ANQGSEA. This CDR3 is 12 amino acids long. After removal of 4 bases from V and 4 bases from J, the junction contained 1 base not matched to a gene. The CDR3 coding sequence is TGCAGCGTTGGGGGACAGGGCACTGAAGCTTTCTTT. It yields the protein CSVGGQGTEAFF.

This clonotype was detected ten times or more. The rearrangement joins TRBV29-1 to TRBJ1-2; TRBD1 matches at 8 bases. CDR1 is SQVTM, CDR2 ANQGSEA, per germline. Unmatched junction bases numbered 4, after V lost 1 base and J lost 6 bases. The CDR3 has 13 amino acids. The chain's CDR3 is CSVEVQGANGYTF. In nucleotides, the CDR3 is TGCAGCGTTGAAGTCCAGGGGGCAAATGGCTACACCTTC. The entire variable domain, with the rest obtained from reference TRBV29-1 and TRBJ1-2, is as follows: SAVISQKPSRDICQRGTSLTIQCQVDSQVTMMFWYRQQPGQSLTLIATANQGSEATYESGFVIDKFPISRPNLTFSTLTVSNMSPEDSSIYLCSVEVQGANGYTFGSGTRLTVV.

This chain's CDR3 is CASSSRTAGEKLFF. The CDR3 DNA follows: TGTGCCAGCAGCTCCAGGACGGCGGGTGAAAAACTGTTTTTT. The J gene is TRBJ1-4, the V gene TRBV9; D is uncertain. The CDR3 covers 14 residues. CDR1 SGDLS and CDR2 YYNGEE come from the germline V gene. Trimming took 4 bases from V and 7 from J, leaving 14 bases between them.

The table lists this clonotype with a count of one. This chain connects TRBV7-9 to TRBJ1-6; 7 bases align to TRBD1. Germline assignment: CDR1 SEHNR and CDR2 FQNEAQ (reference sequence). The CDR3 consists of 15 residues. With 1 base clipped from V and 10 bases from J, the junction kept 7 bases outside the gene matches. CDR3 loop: CASSLGTGHGSPLHF. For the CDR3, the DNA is TGTGCCAGCAGCTTAGGGACAGGACACGGATCACCCCTCCACTTT.

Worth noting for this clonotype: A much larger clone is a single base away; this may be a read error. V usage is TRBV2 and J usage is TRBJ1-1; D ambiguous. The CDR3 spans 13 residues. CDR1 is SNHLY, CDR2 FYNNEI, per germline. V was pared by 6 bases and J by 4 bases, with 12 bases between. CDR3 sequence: CASRGKMSTEAFF. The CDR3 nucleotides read TGTGCCAGCAGGGGCAAGATGAGCACTGAAGCTTTCTTT.

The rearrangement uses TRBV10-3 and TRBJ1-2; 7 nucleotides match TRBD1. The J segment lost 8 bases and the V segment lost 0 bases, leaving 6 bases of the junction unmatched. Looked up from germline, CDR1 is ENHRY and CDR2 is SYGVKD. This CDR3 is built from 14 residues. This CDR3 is CAISESGRQGGYTF. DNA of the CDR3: TGTGCCATCAGTGAGTCCGGCAGACAGGGCGGCTACACCTTC.

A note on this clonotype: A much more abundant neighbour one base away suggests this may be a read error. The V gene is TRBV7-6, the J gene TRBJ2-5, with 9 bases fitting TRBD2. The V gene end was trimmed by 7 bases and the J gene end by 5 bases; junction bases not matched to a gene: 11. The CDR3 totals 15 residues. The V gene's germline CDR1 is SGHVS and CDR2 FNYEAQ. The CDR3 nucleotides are TGTGCCAGCACCCTAGGGGCGGGGGGGCTGGAGACCCAGTACTTC. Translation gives CASTLGAGGLETQYF.

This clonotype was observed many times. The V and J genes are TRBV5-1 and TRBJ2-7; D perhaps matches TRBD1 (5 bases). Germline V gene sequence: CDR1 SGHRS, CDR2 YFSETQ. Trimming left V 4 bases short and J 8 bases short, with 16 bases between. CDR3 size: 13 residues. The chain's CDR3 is CASSPAQGIQQYF. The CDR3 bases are TGCGCCAGCAGCCCCGCGCAGGGAATCCAGCAGTACTTC.

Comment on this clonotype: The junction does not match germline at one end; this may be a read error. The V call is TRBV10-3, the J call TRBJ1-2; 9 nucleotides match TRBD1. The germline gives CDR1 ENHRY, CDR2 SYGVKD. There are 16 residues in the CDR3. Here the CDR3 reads CASSYSTLGQGGGYTF. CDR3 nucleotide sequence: TGTGCCAGCAGTTACTCGACGTTGGGACAGGGAGGCGGCTACACCTTC.

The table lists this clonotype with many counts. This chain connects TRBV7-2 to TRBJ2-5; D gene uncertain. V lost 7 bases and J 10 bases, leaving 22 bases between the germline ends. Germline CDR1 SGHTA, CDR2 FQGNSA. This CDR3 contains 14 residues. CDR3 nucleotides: TGTGCCAGCACCTCAAACTATGCCCGGATGGGCCAGTACTTC. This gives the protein CASTSNYARMGQYF.

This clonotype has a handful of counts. The CDR3 protein is CASIGGGAGANVLTF. The DNA for the CDR3 is TGTGCCAGCATCGGGGGGGGGGCTGGGGCCAACGTCCTGACTTTC. The chain joins TRBV11-2 to TRBJ2-6; 8 positions match TRBD2. Germline CDR1 is SGHAT and CDR2 is FQNNGV. V lost 7 bases and J lost 2; bases outside the gene matches: 4. The CDR3 runs to 15 residues.

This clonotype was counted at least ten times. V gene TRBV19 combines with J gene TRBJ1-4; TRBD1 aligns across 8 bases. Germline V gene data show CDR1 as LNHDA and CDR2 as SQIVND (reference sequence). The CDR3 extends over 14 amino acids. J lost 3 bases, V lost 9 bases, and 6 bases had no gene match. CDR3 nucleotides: TGTGCCAGCGGTCAGGGGGCAGCTAATGAAAAACTGTTTTTT. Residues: CASGQGAANEKLFF. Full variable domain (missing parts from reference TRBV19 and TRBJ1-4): DGGITQSPKYLFRKEGQNVTLSCEQNLNHDAMYWYRQDPGQGLRLIYYSQIVNDFQKGDIAEGYSVSREKKESFPLTVTSAQKNPTAFYLCASGQGAANEKLFFGSGTQLSVL.

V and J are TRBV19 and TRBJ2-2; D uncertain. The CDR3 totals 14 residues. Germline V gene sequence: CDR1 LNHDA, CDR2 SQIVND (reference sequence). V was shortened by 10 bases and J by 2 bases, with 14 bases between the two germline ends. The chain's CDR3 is CATLGPGNTGELFF. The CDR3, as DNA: TGTGCCACTCTTGGCCCCGGAAACACCGGGGAGCTGTTTTTT.

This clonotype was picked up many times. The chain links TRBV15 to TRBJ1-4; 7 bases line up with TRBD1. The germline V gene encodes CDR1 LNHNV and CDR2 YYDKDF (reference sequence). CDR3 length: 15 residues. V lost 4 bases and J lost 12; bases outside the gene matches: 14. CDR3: CATSMGTVTMNELFF. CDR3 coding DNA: TGTGCCACCAGCATGGGGACAGTAACAATGAATGAACTGTTTTTT.

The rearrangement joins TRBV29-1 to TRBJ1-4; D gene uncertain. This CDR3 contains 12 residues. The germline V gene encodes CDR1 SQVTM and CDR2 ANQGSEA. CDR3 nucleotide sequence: TGCAGTTTACACCGAGGGAGCGAAAAACTGTTTTTT. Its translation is CSLHRGSEKLFF.